One and the same sample provided the 32 T cell receptor beta chains below, sequenced in a study of control samples from healthy donors and cancer patients. Data came from immunoSEQ multiplex PCR; TCRdb stores just in-frame clones and leaves some out. The repertoire holds about 79,000 clones, with 93% as singletons. The sample taken for sequencing was PBMCs. These receptors came from a woman aged 35 to 49 with lung cancer.

The CDR3 nucleotides read TGTGCCAGCAGTTGGGACTACGTTTTGTTCTTC. Amino acid sequence: CASSWDYVLFF. V gene TRBV6-5 combines with J gene TRBJ2-1; 7 bases align to TRBD2. The CDR3 has 11 residues. The junction had 6 bases not matched to a gene; V was cut back by 4 bases and J by 15 bases. Germline CDR1 MNHEY, CDR2 SVGAGI.

A few counts support this clone. The genes are TRBV14 and TRBJ1-2; D remains unclear. The germline V and J ends were trimmed by 0 bases and 7 bases, with 12 bases remaining between them. The germline CDR1 and CDR2 sequences are SGHDN and FVKESK. The CDR3 consists of 14 residues. The CDR3 region has the DNA TGTGCCAGCAGCCAAGATACTCCCGGCGGTGGCTACACCTTC. Residues: CASSQDTPGGGYTF.

The rearrangement links TRBV6-5 to TRBJ1-5, with D possibly TRBD1 on 6 matching bases. This CDR3 contains 13 residues. Germline lookup yields CDR1 MNHEY and CDR2 SVGAGI. Trimming removed 2 bases at V and 15 bases at J, with 17 bases between. CDR3 loop: CASSYRTAPVPHF. In nucleotides, the CDR3 is TGTGCCAGCAGTTACCGGACAGCCCCGGTCCCGCATTTT.

The chain carries TRBV3-1 (or the pseudogene TRBV3-2) and TRBJ1-2; D perhaps matches TRBD1 (5 bases). Per germline, CDR1 LGHDT and CDR2 YNNKEL (reference sequence). V was shortened by 1 base and J by 4 bases, with 16 bases between the two germline ends. The CDR3 covers 16 residues. The CDR3 spells CASSQVLRALPYGYTF. The CDR3 coding sequence is TGTGCCAGCAGCCAAGTACTCAGGGCATTGCCCTATGGCTACACCTTC.

The chain has TRBV3-1 (or the pseudogene TRBV3-2) and TRBJ2-6; no firm D call. V lost 8 bases, J lost 0 bases, and 17 bases lay in between. Germline V CDR1 and CDR2: LGHDT, YNNKEL (reference sequence). The length of the CDR3 is 17 residues. The CDR3 loop is CASLGNILSSGANVLTF. Here the CDR3 DNA reads TGTGCCAGCTTGGGAAACATATTGAGCTCTGGGGCCAACGTCCTGACTTTC.

The chain has TRBV2 and TRBJ2-2; unclear D gene. V was clipped by 4 bases and J by 6 bases, with 3 bases between them. The germline V gene has CDR1 SNHLY and CDR2 FYNNEI. CDR3 length: 11 residues. In DNA form, the CDR3 reads TGTGCCAGCAGTGCTGCCGGGGAGCTGTTTTTT. It encodes CASSAAGELFF. The whole variable domain, filled in from reference TRBV2 and TRBJ2-2, reads EPEVTQTPSHQVTQMGQEVILRCVPISNHLYFYWYRQILGQKVEFLVSFYNNEISEKSEIFDDQFSVERPDGSNFTLKIRSTKLEDSAMYFCASSAAGELFFGEGSRLTVL.

In its sample, this clone was seen a few times. V is TRBV30 and J is TRBJ1-3; TRBD1 matches 7 bases. CDR3 length: 15 residues. Germline assignment: CDR1 GTSNPN and CDR2 SVGIG (reference sequence). J gave up 4 bases and V 2 bases, and 8 bases lay outside the gene matches. For the CDR3, the DNA is TGTGCCTGGAGTACCCCCGGGACAGCGGGAAACACCATATATTTT. It yields the protein CAWSTPGTAGNTIYF.

The CDR3 is CASSGGRNYGYTF. CDR3 sequence (DNA): TGTGCCAGCAGCGGGGGAAGGAACTATGGCTACACCTTC. The chain joins TRBV3-1 (or the pseudogene TRBV3-2) to TRBJ1-2, with D maybe TRBD1 (5 bases). Per germline, CDR1 LGHDT and CDR2 YNNKEL (reference sequence). This CDR3 is built from 13 residues. V gave up 5 bases and J gave up 2 bases, with 9 bases separating them.

V is TRBV27 and J is TRBJ1-1; 7 bases fit TRBD1. From germline, CDR1 is MNHEY and CDR2 SMNVEV (reference sequence). This CDR3 has 15 amino acids. Trimming cost V 0 bases and J 0 bases; bases outside gene matches: 1. The CDR3 nucleotides are TGTGCCAGCAGTTTATCGGGACAGATGAACACTGAAGCTTTCTTT. Its protein product is CASSLSGQMNTEAFF.

V usage is TRBV30 and J usage is TRBJ1-1; D remains unclear. Germline loops: CDR1 GTSNPN, CDR2 SVGIG (reference sequence). This CDR3 comprises 13 residues. V was shortened by 2 bases and J by 3 bases, with 10 bases between the two germline ends. CDR3 residues: CAWSTGPHTEAFF. The CDR3 nucleotides read TGTGCCTGGAGTACCGGGCCCCACACTGAAGCTTTCTTT.

The rearrangement links TRBV11-1 to TRBJ1-1, with D possibly being TRBD1 (6 bases). This CDR3 spans 16 amino acids. Trimming pared 5 bases from V and 2 bases from J, leaving 18 bases between. The V gene's germline CDR1 is SGHAT and CDR2 FQDESV (reference sequence). CDR3 in DNA: TGTGCCAGCAGCCCAGTACAGGGCGCGCCTAACACTGAAGCTTTCTTT. This gives the protein CASSPVQGAPNTEAFF. The full variable domain, with the rest looked up from reference TRBV11-1 and TRBJ1-1, is EAEVAQSPRYKITEKSQAVAFWCDPISGHATLYWYRQILGQGPELLVQFQDESVVDDSQLPKDRFSAERLKGVDSTLKIQPAELGDSAMYLCASSPVQGAPNTEAFFGQGTRLTVV.

The rearrangement links TRBV7-9 to TRBJ2-5, with 7 bases fitting TRBD1. CDR1 and CDR2 from the germline V gene are SEHNR and FQNEAQ (reference sequence). V gave up 3 bases and J gave up 2 bases; unmatched junction bases: 6. The CDR3 sequence is 15 residues long. The CDR3 DNA follows: TGTGCCAGCAGCTTTCAGGGGGTGGGACAAGAGACCCAGTACTTC. This sequence encodes CASSFQGVGQETQYF.

This clone was detected only once. This rearrangement joins TRBV5-4 to TRBJ2-2, with a tentative D call TRBD2 (7 bases). Trimming shortened V by 5 bases and J by 5 bases, and 13 bases separated the two germline ends. Germline CDR1 reads SGHNT; CDR2 reads YYREEE (reference sequence). The CDR3 extends over 14 amino acids. CDR3 bases: TGTGCCAGCAGACCACAGGGAGGGACCGGGGAGCTGTTTTTT. Translating gives CASRPQGGTGELFF. Based on the CDR3 plus reference TRBV5-4 and TRBJ2-2, the full variable domain is ETGVTQSPTHLIKTRGQQVTLRCSSQSGHNTVSWYQQALGQGPQFIFQYYREEENGRGNFPPRFSGLQFPNYSSELNVNALELDDSALYLCASRPQGGTGELFFGEGSRLTVL.

A single count supports this clone. The genes are TRBV29-1 and TRBJ2-7; TRBD2 matches at 7 bases. The CDR3 loop spans 15 amino acids. J was trimmed by 0 bases and V by 4 bases; bases with no gene match: 9. The germline V gene has CDR1 SQVTM and CDR2 ANQGSEA. CDR3 sequence: CSVVPGLPISYEQYF. The CDR3 DNA reads TGCAGCGTTGTTCCGGGACTACCGATCTCCTACGAGCAGTACTTC.

The rearrangement uses TRBV4-1 and TRBJ1-1; D unclear. This CDR3 contains 15 residues. Germline V gene data show CDR1 as MGHRA and CDR2 as YSYEKL. Trimming left V 4 bases short and J 0 bases short, with 12 bases between. CDR3 bases: TGCGCCAGCAGCCGAGATGGAGCCATGAACACTGAAGCTTTCTTT. Residues: CASSRDGAMNTEAFF.

V and J are TRBV5-1 and TRBJ2-7; TRBD2 matches 11 bases. J was trimmed by 1 base and V by 1 base; bases with no gene match: 13. This CDR3 is 19 amino acids long. Germline assignment: CDR1 SGHRS and CDR2 YFSETQ. The CDR3 reads CASSLSRGLAETVSYEQYF. CDR3 coding DNA: TGCGCCAGCAGCTTGTCTAGGGGACTAGCGGAGACAGTTTCCTACGAGCAGTACTTC.

The chain has TRBV30 and TRBJ2-7; D may be TRBD1 (5 bases). From germline, CDR1 is GTSNPN and CDR2 SVGIG (reference sequence). This CDR3 is built from 13 residues. V lost 2 bases and J 0 bases, leaving 8 bases between the germline ends. CDR3 residues: CAWSRGSSYEQYF. CDR3 coding DNA: TGTGCCTGGAGTAGGGGCAGCTCCTACGAGCAGTACTTC.

This chain connects TRBV11-2 to TRBJ2-7; 9 bases match TRBD1. The CDR3 is made up of 16 amino acids. Trimming cost V 3 bases and J 2 bases; bases outside gene matches: 8. Germline V gene sequence: CDR1 SGHAT, CDR2 FQNNGV. The CDR3 DNA reads TGTGCCAGCAGCTTCCTCCGGGACAGGGACCCCTACGAGCAGTACTTC. This gives the protein CASSFLRDRDPYEQYF.

The rearrangement links TRBV4-1 to TRBJ2-7; perhaps TRBD1 as D (5 bases). V was clipped by 0 bases and J by 4 bases, with 10 bases between them. Germline V lookup: CDR1 MGHRA, CDR2 YSYEKL. There are 14 residues in the CDR3. The CDR3 spells CASSQDQGSYEQYF. CDR3 in DNA: TGCGCCAGCAGCCAAGATCAGGGATCTTACGAGCAGTACTTC.

The chain uses TRBV7-8 and TRBJ1-4, with a weak D call TRBD1 (6 bases). The CDR3 is 14 amino acids. CDR1 and CDR2 (germline): SGHVS, FQNEAQ. V lost 3 bases to trimming and J lost 8 bases, with 13 bases between them. This CDR3 is CASSFPARGEKLFF. DNA of the CDR3: TGTGCCAGCAGCTTCCCCGCGAGGGGGGAAAAACTGTTTTTT.

V gene TRBV11-2 combines with J gene TRBJ2-7; D remains ambiguous. The CDR3 has 14 residues. The V and J ends lost 3 bases and 0 bases respectively, with 9 bases between them. Looked up from germline, CDR1 is SGHAT and CDR2 is FQNNGV. The CDR3 is CASSLGRTSYEQYF. In DNA, the CDR3 is TGTGCCAGCAGCTTGGGCAGGACCTCCTACGAGCAGTACTTC.

This sequence joins TRBV19 and TRBJ2-5, with 10 bases that match TRBD2. The CDR3 is 14 amino acids. J lost 7 bases, V lost 4 bases, and 6 bases had no gene match. Germline CDR1 reads LNHDA; CDR2 reads SQIVND (reference sequence). CDR3 nucleotides: TGTGCCAGTAGTACCTCAGGACTAGCGGCGACCCAGTACTTC. Its translation: CASSTSGLAATQYF. Together with reference TRBV19 and TRBJ2-5, the CDR3 gives the full variable domain: DGGITQSPKYLFRKEGQNVTLSCEQNLNHDAMYWYRQDPGQGLRLIYYSQIVNDFQKGDIAEGYSVSREKKESFPLTVTSAQKNPTAFYLCASSTSGLAATQYFGPGTRLLVL.

This clone was found once. The rearrangement uses TRBV5-1 and TRBJ2-2, with 7 nucleotides matching TRBD1. V shed 8 bases, J shed 6 bases, and the junction held 4 bases outside the gene matches. CDR3 length: 12 residues. Germline V gene sequence: CDR1 SGHRS, CDR2 YFSETQ. CDR3 region: CASQTGPGELFF. CDR3 nucleotides: TGCGCCAGTCAGACAGGGCCCGGGGAGCTGTTTTTT.

The chain has TRBV5-1 and TRBJ1-1; D remains unclear. V shed 0 bases and J shed 4 bases, with 7 bases lying between them. Germline V gene data show CDR1 as SGHRS and CDR2 as YFSETQ. This CDR3 contains 13 residues. This CDR3 is CASSLAGSTEAFF. The DNA for the CDR3 is TGCGCCAGCAGCTTGGCCGGGTCCACTGAAGCTTTCTTT. Drawing the rest from reference TRBV5-1 and TRBJ1-1, the complete variable domain is KAGVTQTPRYLIKTRGQQVTLSCSPISGHRSVSWYQQTPGQGLQFLFEYFSETQRNKGNFPGRFSGRQFSNSRSEMNVSTLELGDSALYLCASSLAGSTEAFFGQGTRLTVV.

J is TRBJ1-1 and V is TRBV23-1; D is unresolved. TRBV23-1 is an ORF, with its function uncertain. The CDR3 has 13 residues. The V and J ends lost 0 bases and 1 base respectively, with 3 bases between them. In nucleotides, the CDR3 is TGCGCCAGCAGTCAATCAGAGAACACTGAAGCTTTCTTT. Encoded protein: CASSQSENTEAFF.

V is TRBV15 and J is TRBJ1-6, with D maybe TRBD1 (6 bases). The V end lost 0 bases, the J end lost 7 bases, and 10 bases lay between the germline ends. Germline V CDR1 and CDR2: LNHNV, YYDKDF (reference sequence). CDR3 length: 15 residues. For the CDR3, the DNA is TGTGCCACCAGCAGAGATCGGGGACAAAATTCACCCCTCCACTTT. Translation: CATSRDRGQNSPLHF.

The chain carries TRBV27 and TRBJ1-1; no firm D call. The germline gives CDR1 MNHEY, CDR2 SMNVEV (reference sequence). This CDR3 has 13 residues. V was clipped by 5 bases and J by 4 bases, with 11 bases between them. CDR3 DNA: TGTGCCAGCAGTATTTCGGATGGCACTGAAGCTTTCTTT. Protein product: CASSISDGTEAFF.

This chain links TRBV3-1 (or the pseudogene TRBV3-2) with TRBJ2-5; the match to TRBD1 covers 7 bases. The V and J ends lost 2 bases and 5 bases, in that order; junction bases with no gene match: 8. Per the germline V gene, CDR1 is LGHDT and CDR2 is YNNKEL (reference sequence). The CDR3 totals 15 residues. The CDR3 spells CASSQLTGSSETQYF. The CDR3 region has the DNA TGTGCCAGCAGCCAATTGACAGGGTCCTCCGAGACCCAGTACTTC.

The chain links TRBV7-6 to TRBJ2-2; D may match TRBD1 or TRBD2 (5 bases each). The CDR3 covers 17 residues. V dropped 4 bases and J dropped 6 bases, with 21 bases sitting between them. Germline CDR1 is SGHVS and CDR2 is FNYEAQ. The CDR3 reads CASSSQPLGDWAGELFF. DNA of the CDR3: TGTGCCAGCAGCTCCCAACCGTTGGGGGATTGGGCCGGGGAGCTGTTTTTT.

This chain links TRBV6-5 with TRBJ1-4; D is undetermined. The CDR3 extends over 15 amino acids. The germline CDR1 and CDR2 sequences are MNHEY and SVGAGI. Trimming removed 0 bases at V and 0 bases at J, with 5 bases between. CDR3 in amino acids: CASSYSGTTNEKLFF. The CDR3 coding sequence is TGTGCCAGCAGTTACTCGGGAACAACTAATGAAAAACTGTTTTTT.

The chain has TRBV19 and TRBJ2-5; 14 bases map to TRBD2. After removal of 5 bases from V and 3 bases from J, the junction contained 5 bases not matched to a gene. The CDR3 contains 16 residues. Germline V gene lookup returns CDR1 LNHDA and CDR2 SQIVND (reference sequence). As DNA, the CDR3 is TGTGCCAGTAGTGCTAGGACTAGCGGGGGGAAAGAGACCCAGTACTTC. Translation: CASSARTSGGKETQYF.

V usage is TRBV3-1 (or the pseudogene TRBV3-2) and J usage is TRBJ2-7; maybe TRBD2 (6 bases). The CDR3 is 14 amino acids. V dropped 2 bases and J dropped 1 base, with 9 bases sitting between them. Germline V lookup: CDR1 LGHDT, CDR2 YNNKEL (reference sequence). The chain's CDR3 is CASSQRGESYEQYF. The CDR3, as DNA: TGTGCCAGCAGCCAACGCGGGGAATCCTACGAGCAGTACTTC.